The 20 T cell receptor beta chains given below trace back to one sample, sequenced in a study of T cell responses to AZD1222 COVID-19 vaccine. TCRdb keeps only in-frame clones here, not all; method: immunoSEQ multiplex PCR. The table includes approximately 110,000 clones, 70% to 90% detected once. Sequencing was performed on peripheral blood, taken on day 0 of AZD1222 vaccination. These receptors originate from an adult in good health.

The V gene is TRBV29-1, the J gene TRBJ2-1; D remains ambiguous. The CDR3 is 13 amino acids. Trimming took 7 bases from V and 10 from J, leaving 20 bases between them. The germline V gene encodes CDR1 SQVTM and CDR2 ANQGSEA. The CDR3, as DNA: TGCAGCGCTGACGGTAGTCGAGCTGGAGAGCAGTTCTTC. This gives the protein CSADGSRAGEQFF.

The chain recombines TRBV19 with TRBJ1-5; D unresolved. The germline CDR1 and CDR2 sequences are LNHDA and SQIVND (reference sequence). CDR3 length equals 14 residues. V was cut by 3 bases and J by 3 bases, with 9 bases left in between. The DNA of the CDR3 is TGTGCCAGTAGTATCTTGGCAGCCAATCAGCCCCAGCATTTT. Residues: CASSILAANQPQHF.

The rearrangement uses TRBV28 and TRBJ1-4; no definite D call. Per the germline V gene, CDR1 is MDHEN and CDR2 is SYDVKM. This CDR3 is built from 15 residues. Trimming cost V 6 bases and J 8 bases, with 19 bases left between them. The CDR3 region is CASRPRQQRGEKLFF. CDR3 bases: TGTGCCAGCAGACCCCGCCAGCAGAGAGGGGAAAAACTGTTTTTT. The full variable domain, rest sourced from reference TRBV28 and TRBJ1-4, is DVKVTQSSRYLVKRTGEKVFLECVQDMDHENMFWYRQDPGLGLRLIYFSYDVKMKEKGDIPEGYSVSREKKERFSLILESASTNQTSMYLCASRPRQQRGEKLFFGSGTQLSVL.

The chain carries TRBV7-9 and TRBJ2-6; TRBD1 or TRBD2 may be the D gene (5 bases each). V was cut by 3 bases and J by 7 bases, with 10 bases left in between. Germline V CDR1 and CDR2: SEHNR, FQNEAQ (reference sequence). The CDR3 length is 14 residues. The chain's CDR3 is CASSFGTNANVLTF. CDR3 DNA: TGTGCCAGCAGCTTCGGGACCAACGCCAACGTCCTGACTTTC. The full variable domain, rest sourced from reference TRBV7-9 and TRBJ2-6, is DTGVSQNPRHKITKRGQNVTFRCDPISEHNRLYWYRQTLGQGPEFLTYFQNEAQLEKSRLLSDRFSAERPKGSFSTLEIQRTEQGDSAMYLCASSFGTNANVLTFGAGSRLTVL.

CDR3 sequence (DNA): TGTGCCTGGAGTGTATCCGGGCCCCGGGCTTTCTTT. Amino acids: CAWSVSGPRAFF. The chain carries TRBV30 and TRBJ1-1, with D uncertain. The CDR3 length is 12 residues. Trimming removed 0 bases at V and 11 bases at J, with 13 bases between. In germline, CDR1 is GTSNPN, CDR2 SVGIG (reference sequence).

CDR3 sequence (DNA): TGTGCCAGCAGCTACCGTGGCACCTACAATGAGCAGTTCTTC. This encodes CASSYRGTYNEQFF. The chain employs TRBV7-2 and TRBJ2-1; the D is unclear. CDR3 length: 14 amino acids. Germline V lookup: CDR1 SGHTA, CDR2 FQGNSA. Between the trimmed V and J ends, which lost 4 bases and 2 bases, there was a span of 9 bases.

The J gene is TRBJ2-7, the V gene TRBV28, with TRBD1 matching over 7 bases. This CDR3 has 15 residues. Germline V lookup: CDR1 MDHEN, CDR2 SYDVKM. Trimming took 8 bases from V and 7 from J; bases not matched to a gene: 17. The DNA for the CDR3 is TGTGCCAGCCACACCGGAGGAACAGGGGTAATTGAGCAGTACTTC. It specifies CASHTGGTGVIEQYF.

This chain links TRBV24-1 with TRBJ2-1, with D uncertain. V dropped 2 bases and J dropped 2 bases, with 15 bases sitting between them. Germline loops: CDR1 KGHDR, CDR2 SFDVKD. The CDR3 sequence is 17 residues long. The CDR3 here is CATSDSLPGGPYNEQFF. CDR3 DNA sequence: TGTGCCACCAGTGATTCCCTCCCAGGCGGCCCCTACAATGAGCAGTTCTTC.

The chain joins TRBV5-8 to TRBJ2-6; tentative D call: TRBD2 (6 bases). V lost 4 bases, J lost 2 bases, and 10 bases lay in between. The germline gives CDR1 SGHTS, CDR2 YDEGEE. The CDR3 is made up of 15 amino acids. The CDR3 here is CASSPQRAGANVLTF. In DNA form, the CDR3 reads TGTGCCAGCAGCCCACAGCGGGCTGGGGCCAACGTCCTGACTTTC.

The chain combines TRBV2 with TRBJ2-5; TRBD2 is a possible D gene (7 bases). Germline assignment: CDR1 SNHLY and CDR2 FYNNEI. Trimming pared 4 bases from V and 1 base from J, leaving 10 bases between. The length of the CDR3 is 14 residues. CDR3 residues: CASSVGGAQETQYF. As DNA, the CDR3 is TGTGCCAGCAGTGTTGGGGGGGCCCAAGAGACCCAGTACTTC. Looking up the rest from reference TRBV2 and TRBJ2-5 gives the full variable domain: EPEVTQTPSHQVTQMGQEVILRCVPISNHLYFYWYRQILGQKVEFLVSFYNNEISEKSEIFDDQFSVERPDGSNFTLKIRSTKLEDSAMYFCASSVGGAQETQYFGPGTRLLVL.

The chain employs TRBV2 and TRBJ2-1, with 11 bases matching TRBD2. Looked up from germline, CDR1 is SNHLY and CDR2 is FYNNEI. Germline trimming cut 3 bases from V and 4 bases from J; bases unmatched to any gene: 5. The CDR3 is 16 amino acids. This CDR3 is CASSDSRLAGYNEQFF. The CDR3 DNA sequence: TGTGCCAGCAGTGATTCCAGACTAGCGGGATACAATGAGCAGTTCTTC.

The V call is TRBV19, the J call TRBJ1-2; D unresolved. Germline CDR1 is LNHDA and CDR2 is SQIVND (reference sequence). Trimming took off 5 bases at V and 4 bases at J, with 14 bases between the two ends. The CDR3 is 14 amino acids. The CDR3 is CASSRRESGYGYTF. The CDR3 region has the DNA TGTGCCAGTAGTCGACGGGAGTCTGGCTATGGCTACACCTTC. Drawing the rest from reference TRBV19 and TRBJ1-2, the complete variable domain is DGGITQSPKYLFRKEGQNVTLSCEQNLNHDAMYWYRQDPGQGLRLIYYSQIVNDFQKGDIAEGYSVSREKKESFPLTVTSAQKNPTAFYLCASSRRESGYGYTFGSGTRLTVV.

This chain connects TRBV18 to TRBJ2-7, with 8 positions matching TRBD1. Germline trimming cut 3 bases from V and 2 bases from J; bases unmatched to any gene: 3. This CDR3 is built from 14 residues. Germline V gives CDR1 KGHSH, CDR2 LQKENI. For the CDR3, the DNA is TGTGCCAGCTCACCCCCGGGACAGGCCTACGAGCAGTACTTC. Protein product: CASSPPGQAYEQYF. Combining the CDR3 with reference TRBV18 and TRBJ2-7 gives the whole variable domain NAGVMQNPRHLVRRRGQEARLRCSPMKGHSHVYWYRQLPEEGLKFMVYLQKENIIDESGMPKERFSAEFPKEGPSILRIQQVVRGDSAAYFCASSPPGQAYEQYFGPGTRLTVT.

This chain uses TRBV7-8 with TRBJ1-5, with D uncertain. Trimming pared 1 base from V and 7 bases from J, leaving 14 bases between. Germline-derived CDR1 and CDR2 are SGHVS and FQNEAQ. CDR3 length equals 15 residues. CDR3 in amino acids: CASSLGRAVGQPQHF. The DNA for the CDR3 is TGTGCCAGCAGCTTAGGAAGGGCCGTGGGACAGCCCCAGCATTTT.

The rearrangement joins TRBV19 to TRBJ1-4; 8 nucleotides align to TRBD1. CDR3 length: 15 amino acids. CDR1 is LNHDA and CDR2 is SQIVND in the germline V gene (reference sequence). V lost 0 bases and J lost 8; bases outside the gene matches: 5. CDR3 coding DNA: TGTGCCAGTAGTATAGATGGGACAGGTCGCGAAAAACTGTTTTTT. Translating gives CASSIDGTGREKLFF.

The V and J genes are TRBV9 and TRBJ1-6; D is uncertain. The germline V and J ends were trimmed by 0 bases and 7 bases, with 14 bases remaining between them. Germline CDR1 is SGDLS and CDR2 is YYNGEE. The CDR3 consists of 16 residues. In DNA, the CDR3 is TGTGCCAGCAGCGTAGAGCAAGGGCTACGGAATTCACCCCTCCACTTT. Translating it yields CASSVEQGLRNSPLHF.

CDR3 sequence (DNA): TGTGCCAGCTCACCCCTCCGGGACATGGGGCCTCAGTTCTTC. This translates into CASSPLRDMGPQFF. The V and J genes are TRBV18 and TRBJ2-1, with D maybe TRBD1 (6 bases). Trimming shortened V by 3 bases and J by 13 bases, and 19 bases separated the two germline ends. The germline V gene has CDR1 KGHSH and CDR2 LQKENI. The CDR3 is made up of 14 amino acids.

The V call is TRBV5-4, the J call TRBJ1-3; TRBD1 is a possible D gene (5 bases). Germline CDR1 reads SGHNT; CDR2 reads YYREEE (reference sequence). The CDR3 spans 15 residues. Between the trimmed V and J ends, which lost 4 bases and 0 bases, there was a span of 11 bases. The CDR3 protein is CASSTGGYSGNTIYF. The CDR3 DNA is TGTGCCAGCAGCACCGGGGGGTACTCTGGAAACACCATATATTTT.

V gene TRBV5-1 combines with J gene TRBJ1-6, with no clear D. Germline lookup yields CDR1 SGHRS and CDR2 YFSETQ. The CDR3 sequence is 17 residues long. With 0 bases removed from V and 3 bases from J, the gap between germline ends came to 13 bases. The CDR3 protein is CASSLGLGRFYNSPLHF. CDR3 nucleotides: TGCGCCAGCAGCTTGGGTTTGGGGAGATTCTATAATTCACCCCTCCACTTT.

On this clone itself: One end of the junction is discordant with germline, which a read error may explain. The V and J genes are TRBV6-5 and TRBJ1-3, with 7 nucleotides matching TRBD1. This CDR3 contains 13 residues. CDR1 and CDR2 from the germline V gene are MNHEY and SVGAGI. CDR3 DNA sequence: TGCGCAACCCAGGGGGAAGCTGGAAACACCATATATTTT. This encodes CATQGEAGNTIYF.